This TCR beta chain was observed in a study of Ad26.COV2.S vaccination and SARS-CoV-2 variants (dated by TCRdb to 2020 to 2023). Regarding the study in general: Donors in the vaccine arm were drawn from COV1001, a phase I-IIa trial of Ad26.COV2.S in healthy adults that was multicentre, randomized, double-blind and placebo-controlled. Trial participants were randomized into five groups of five, in which low-dose or high-dose Ad26.COV2.S was given once or twice, or placebo was given on both occasions. The TCR-sequenced set comprised about 32 samples: roughly 19 Ad26.COV2.S vaccine recipients, 5 placebo recipients and 8 SARS-CoV-2 convalescent individuals. Investigators remained blinded to trial group allocation during experiments and outcome assessment. The specificity and breadth of SARS-CoV-2-reactive T cell receptors after Ad26.COV2.S vaccination were assessed by TCRbeta repertoire sequencing. Ad26.COV2.S was administered intramuscularly at 5 x 10^10 or 1 x 10^11 viral particles, either as a single shot or as two shots given 56 days apart. Broader findings and caveats from the paper: It was noted by the authors that total T cell responses may have been underestimated by the TCR breadth and depth analyses. After vaccination, spike-specific CD8+ and CD4+ T cell responses were reported to show substantial breadth. Comparable non-spike TCR breadth was observed between vaccine and placebo recipients, consistent with only spike being contained in the vaccine. The study was not powered to compare responses between vaccine doses or regimens. Higher spike-specific TCR breadth was observed in Ad26.COV2.S recipients than in placebo recipients (P = 0.0014).

The immunoSEQ Assay was the method used to sequence TCRbeta CDR3 regions. After extraction, genomic DNA underwent amplification by bias-controlled multiplex PCR, followed by high-throughput sequencing. In the authors' own workflow: To quantify the absolute abundance of every unique TCRbeta CDR3 region, sequences were collapsed and filtered. Usable DNA was measured by amplifying reference genes present in all nucleated cells, and TCRbeta template counts were normalized to that usable DNA to estimate T cell fraction. Repertoire TCRs were annotated as SARS-CoV-2-specific when V gene, CDR3 amino acid sequence and J gene were exactly matched to a known reactive TCR set. The reference SARS-CoV-2 TCR set was derived from MIRA and filtered for enrichment in COVID-19-positive ImmuneCODE repertoires, a step that removed public or cross-reactive TCRs. Using the MIRA antigens, annotated TCRs were further analysed by specific ORF or by position within an ORF. Breadth was defined as the number of annotated unique rearrangements divided by the total number of unique productive rearrangements, and depth was defined as the summed frequency of the annotated unique rearrangements. TCR breadth was compared between groups using two-sided Wilcoxon rank-sum tests. Drawn from immuneACCESS, this table holds only the in-frame rearrangements with V and J called that TCRdb kept. Clones are partly lost; checked studies trace under half to an unresolved V gene and leave the rest unexplained. V and J calls and clone size follow that table, whereas D and trimming were derived from the DNA. Across this sample there are about 680,000 clones, with around 90% seen only once. The top ten clones comprise roughly 1.5% of the sample.

This specimen's treatment or condition label, interpreted: roughly 20 received Ad26.COV2.S at low or high dose, single or two shots; five or six received placebo; per-sample allocation not given. For vaccine and placebo recipients, repertoires were sequenced using samples collected on day 63 after the first injection. Between 29 July and 7 August 2020, Cohort 1b enrolled 25 adults aged 18-55 years at one site in Boston, USA. Ad26.COV2.S consisted of a replication-incompetent adenovirus type 26 vector by which a prefusion-stabilized SARS-CoV-2 spike protein from the original Wuhan strain was expressed. With regard to this clone: Its cognate antigen has yet to be identified. No base quality values were provided; no much bigger clone lies one nucleotide off.

From a lookup of the germline V gene, CDR1 and CDR2 are MNHEY and SVGAGI. V loses 5 bases of germline sequence and J loses 6 bases, and the interval between the two ends is 7 bases. Spanning cysteine to phenylalanine, the CDR3 consists of 12 amino acids. Only CDR3 DNA is held: 36 bases, read in frame from base 1. The sequence derives from a person between 18 and 59 years old who received the Ad26.COV2.S COVID-19 vaccine or a placebo. The chain links TRBV6-5 with TRBJ2-2; matching of 6 bases hints at TRBD1 as the D gene. Sequencing was performed on peripheral blood, taken in a trial of Ad26.COV2.S vaccine versus placebo. The bases read TGTGCCAGCAGTAAGGGGGCCGGGGAGCTGTTTTTT. It encodes CASSKGAGELFF.